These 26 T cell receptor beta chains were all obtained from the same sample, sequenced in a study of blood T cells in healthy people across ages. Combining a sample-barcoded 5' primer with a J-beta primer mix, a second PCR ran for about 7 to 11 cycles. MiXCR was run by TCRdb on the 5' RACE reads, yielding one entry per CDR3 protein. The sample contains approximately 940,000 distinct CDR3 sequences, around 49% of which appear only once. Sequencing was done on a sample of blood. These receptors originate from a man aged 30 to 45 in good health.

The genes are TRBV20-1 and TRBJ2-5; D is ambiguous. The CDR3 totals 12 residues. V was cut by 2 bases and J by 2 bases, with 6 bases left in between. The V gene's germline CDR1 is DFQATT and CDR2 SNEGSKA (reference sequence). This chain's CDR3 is CSARLQQETQYF. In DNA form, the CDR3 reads TGCAGTGCTAGACTTCAGCAAGAGACCCAGTACTTC.

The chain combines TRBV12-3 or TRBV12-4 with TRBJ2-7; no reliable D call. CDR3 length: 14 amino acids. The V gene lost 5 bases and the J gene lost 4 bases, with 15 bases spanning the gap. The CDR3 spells CASSPTAALYEQYF. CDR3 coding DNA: TGTGCCAGCAGTCCCACTGCGGCGTTGTACGAGCAGTACTTC.

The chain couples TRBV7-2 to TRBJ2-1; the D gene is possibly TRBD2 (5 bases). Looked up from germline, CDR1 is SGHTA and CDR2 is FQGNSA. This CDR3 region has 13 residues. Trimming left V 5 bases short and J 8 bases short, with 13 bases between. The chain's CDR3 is CASSAKIAYEQFF. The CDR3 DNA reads TGTGCCAGCAGCGCCAAAATAGCGTATGAGCAGTTCTTC.

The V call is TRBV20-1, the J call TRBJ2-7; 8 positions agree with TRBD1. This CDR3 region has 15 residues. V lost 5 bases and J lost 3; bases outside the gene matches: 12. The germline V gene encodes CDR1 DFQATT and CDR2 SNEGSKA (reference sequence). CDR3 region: CSALSPGQDFYEQYF. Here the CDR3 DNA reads TGCAGTGCTCTCTCCCCGGGACAGGATTTCTACGAGCAGTACTTC.

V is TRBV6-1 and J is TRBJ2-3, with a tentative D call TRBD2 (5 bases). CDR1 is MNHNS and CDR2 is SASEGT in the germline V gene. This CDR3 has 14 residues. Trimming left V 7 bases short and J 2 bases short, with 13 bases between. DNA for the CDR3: TGTGCCAGCACGGGGTCGCCGGACACAGATACGCAGTATTTT. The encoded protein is CASTGSPDTDTQYF.

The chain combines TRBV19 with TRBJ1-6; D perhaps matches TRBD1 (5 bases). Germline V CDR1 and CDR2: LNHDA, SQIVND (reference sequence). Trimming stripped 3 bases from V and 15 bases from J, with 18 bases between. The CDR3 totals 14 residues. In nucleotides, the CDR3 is TGTGCCAGTAGTATTCTCAGACACCCCAGGGACCTCCACTTT. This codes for CASSILRHPRDLHF.

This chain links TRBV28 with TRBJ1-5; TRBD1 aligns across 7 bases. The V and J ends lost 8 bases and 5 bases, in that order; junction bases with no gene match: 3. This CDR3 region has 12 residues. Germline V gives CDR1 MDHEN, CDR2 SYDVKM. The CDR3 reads CASLDRDQPQHF. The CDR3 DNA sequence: TGTGCCAGCCTCGACAGGGATCAGCCCCAGCATTTT.

The CDR3 protein is CASSPGQGSAEQYF. The CDR3 coding sequence is TGTGCCAGCTCACCGGGACAGGGGTCCGCCGAGCAGTACTTC. The gene calls are TRBV18 and TRBJ2-7; 10 nucleotides align to TRBD1. The germline V gene encodes CDR1 KGHSH and CDR2 LQKENI. The CDR3 consists of 14 residues. Trimming removed 3 bases from V and 6 bases from J; junction bases left unmatched: 5.

This CDR3 is CASSYVASVGAYNEQFF. As DNA, the CDR3 is TGTGCCAGCAGTTACGTAGCCAGTGTGGGGGCCTACAATGAGCAGTTCTTC. The rearrangement links TRBV6-2 or TRBV6-3 to TRBJ2-1; either TRBD1 or TRBD2 may fit D (5 bases each). CDR3 length equals 17 residues. The germline gives CDR1 MNHEY, CDR2 SVGEGT. V was cut by 2 bases and J by 2 bases, with 16 bases left in between.

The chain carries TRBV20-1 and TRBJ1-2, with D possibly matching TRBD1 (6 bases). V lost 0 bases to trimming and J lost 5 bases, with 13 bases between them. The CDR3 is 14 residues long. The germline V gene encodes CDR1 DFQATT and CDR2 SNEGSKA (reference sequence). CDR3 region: CSAREADRPYGYTF. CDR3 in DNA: TGCAGTGCTAGAGAAGCCGACAGGCCTTATGGCTACACCTTC.

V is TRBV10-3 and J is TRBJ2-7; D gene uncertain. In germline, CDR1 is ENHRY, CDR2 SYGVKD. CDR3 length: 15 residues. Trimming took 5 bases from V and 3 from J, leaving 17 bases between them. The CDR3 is CAISPPFCNLYEQYF. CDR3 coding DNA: TGTGCCATCAGTCCACCTTTCTGCAATCTCTACGAGCAGTACTTC.

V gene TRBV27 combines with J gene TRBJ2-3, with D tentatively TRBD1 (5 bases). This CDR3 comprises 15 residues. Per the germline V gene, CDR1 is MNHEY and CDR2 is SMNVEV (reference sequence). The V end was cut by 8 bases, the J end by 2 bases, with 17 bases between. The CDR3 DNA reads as TGTGCCAGCGCACGCCGGACAAGGGCCACAGATACGCAGTATTTT. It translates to CASARRTRATDTQYF.

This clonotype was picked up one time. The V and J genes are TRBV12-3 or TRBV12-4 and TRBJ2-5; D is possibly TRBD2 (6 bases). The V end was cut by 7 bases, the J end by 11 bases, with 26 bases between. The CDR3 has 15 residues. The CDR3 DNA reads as TGTGCCAGCACCCCGGAGGGGAGATCCTACAATGAGCAGTACTTC. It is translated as CASTPEGRSYNEQYF.

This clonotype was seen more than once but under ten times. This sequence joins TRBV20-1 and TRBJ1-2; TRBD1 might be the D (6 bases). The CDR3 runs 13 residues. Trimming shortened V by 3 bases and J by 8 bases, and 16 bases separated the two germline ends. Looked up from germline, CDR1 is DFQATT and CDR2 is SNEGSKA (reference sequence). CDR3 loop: CSASLPGAEGYTF. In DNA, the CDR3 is TGCAGTGCTAGCCTTCCGGGGGCGGAGGGCTACACCTTC.

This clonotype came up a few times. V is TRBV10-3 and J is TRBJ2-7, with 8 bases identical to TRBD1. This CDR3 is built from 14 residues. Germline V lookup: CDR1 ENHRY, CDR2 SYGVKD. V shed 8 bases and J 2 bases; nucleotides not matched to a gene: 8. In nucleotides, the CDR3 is TGTGCCATCTGTAGTGAACAGGGGGCCTACGAGCAGTACTTC. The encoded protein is CAICSEQGAYEQYF.

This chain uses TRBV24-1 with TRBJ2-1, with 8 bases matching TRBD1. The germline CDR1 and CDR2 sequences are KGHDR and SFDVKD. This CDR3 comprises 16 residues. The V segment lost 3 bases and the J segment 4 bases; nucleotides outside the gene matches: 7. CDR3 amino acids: CATSDEDRGRYNEQFF. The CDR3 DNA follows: TGTGCCACCAGTGATGAAGACAGGGGAAGATACAATGAGCAGTTCTTC.

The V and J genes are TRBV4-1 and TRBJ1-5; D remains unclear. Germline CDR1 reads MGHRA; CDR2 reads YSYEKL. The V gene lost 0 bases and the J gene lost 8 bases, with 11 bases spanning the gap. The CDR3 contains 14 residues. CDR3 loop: CASSQDSWEKPQHF. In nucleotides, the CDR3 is TGCGCCAGCAGCCAAGATAGTTGGGAGAAGCCCCAGCATTTT.

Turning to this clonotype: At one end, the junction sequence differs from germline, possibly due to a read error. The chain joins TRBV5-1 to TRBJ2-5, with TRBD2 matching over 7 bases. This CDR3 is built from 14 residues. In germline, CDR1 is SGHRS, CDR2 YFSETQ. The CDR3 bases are TGCGCCAGCAGCCCACTAGCGACCCAAGGGACCCAGTACTTC. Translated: CASSPLATQGTQYF. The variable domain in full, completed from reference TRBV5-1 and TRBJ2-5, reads KAGVTQTPRYLIKTRGQQVTLSCSPISGHRSVSWYQQTPGQGLQFLFEYFSETQRNKGNFPGRFSGRQFSNSRSEMNVSTLELGDSALYLCASSPLATQGTQYFGPGTRLLVL.

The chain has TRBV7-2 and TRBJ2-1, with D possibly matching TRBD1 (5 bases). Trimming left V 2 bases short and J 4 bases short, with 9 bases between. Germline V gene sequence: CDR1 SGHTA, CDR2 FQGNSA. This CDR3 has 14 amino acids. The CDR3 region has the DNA TGTGCCAGCAGCTTACCCAGGGTTTACAATGAGCAGTTCTTC. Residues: CASSLPRVYNEQFF.

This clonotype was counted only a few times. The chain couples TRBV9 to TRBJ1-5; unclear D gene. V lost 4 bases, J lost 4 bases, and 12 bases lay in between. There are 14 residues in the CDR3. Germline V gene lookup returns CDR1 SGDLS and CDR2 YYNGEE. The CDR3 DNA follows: TGTGCCAGCAGCCCCACCAGGTTAAATCAGCCCCAGCATTTT. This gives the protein CASSPTRLNQPQHF.

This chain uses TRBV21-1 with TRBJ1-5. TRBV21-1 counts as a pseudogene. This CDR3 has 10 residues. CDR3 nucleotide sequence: TGTGCCAGCAGCTATCGGCCCCAGCATTTT. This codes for CASSYRPQHF.

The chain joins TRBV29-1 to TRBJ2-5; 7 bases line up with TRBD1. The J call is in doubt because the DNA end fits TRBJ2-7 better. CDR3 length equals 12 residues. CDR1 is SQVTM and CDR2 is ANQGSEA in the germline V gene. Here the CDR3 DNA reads TGCAGCGTCGGGACAGAAACCTGCGAGCAGTACTTC. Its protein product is CSVGTETCEQYF.

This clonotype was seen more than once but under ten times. CDR3 residues: CSAEEGNTEAFF. The DNA of the CDR3 is TGCAGCGCCGAGGAGGGGAACACTGAAGCTTTCTTT. The genes are TRBV29-1 and TRBJ1-1, with unresolved D. CDR1 SQVTM and CDR2 ANQGSEA come from the germline V gene. Trimming shortened V by 7 bases and J by 1 base, and 10 bases separated the two germline ends. CDR3 length: 12 residues.

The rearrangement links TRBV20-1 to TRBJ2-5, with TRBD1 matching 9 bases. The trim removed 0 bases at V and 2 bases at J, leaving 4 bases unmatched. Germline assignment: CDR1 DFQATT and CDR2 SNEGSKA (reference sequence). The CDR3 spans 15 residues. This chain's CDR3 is CSARDGQGIQETQYF. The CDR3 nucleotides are TGCAGTGCTAGAGATGGACAGGGGATTCAAGAGACCCAGTACTTC.

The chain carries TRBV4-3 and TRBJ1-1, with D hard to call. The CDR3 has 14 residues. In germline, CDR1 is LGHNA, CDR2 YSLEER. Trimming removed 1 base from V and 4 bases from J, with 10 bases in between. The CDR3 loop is CASSQGEIRTEAFF. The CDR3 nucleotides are TGCGCCAGCAGCCAAGGGGAAATTCGCACTGAAGCTTTCTTT.

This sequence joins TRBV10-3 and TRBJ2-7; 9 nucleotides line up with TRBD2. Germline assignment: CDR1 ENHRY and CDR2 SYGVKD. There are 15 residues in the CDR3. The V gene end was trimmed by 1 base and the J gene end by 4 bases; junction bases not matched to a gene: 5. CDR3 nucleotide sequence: TGTGCCATCAGTGAGTTGTCGCGGGGGGGATACGAGCAGTACTTC. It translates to CAISELSRGGYEQYF.